One and the same sample provided the 3 T cell receptor beta chains below, sequenced in a study of T-cell memory formation after mild COVID-19. Each CDR3 protein gets one entry after TCRdb re-called the 5' RACE reads with MiXCR. Among about 500,000 distinct CDR3 sequences, around 21% were seen once, and the ten largest hold around 13%. Sequenced sample: PBMCs or a T cell subset sorted from them (not recorded which). The receptors originated from an adult woman who had mild COVID-19 (a few samples of this study predate the infection). Cell type and time point are not known.

V gene TRBV5-1 combines with J gene TRBJ1-1; the D gene is possibly TRBD1 (6 bases). The length of the CDR3 is 16 residues. CDR1 is SGHRS, CDR2 YFSETQ, per germline. Trimming took 0 bases from V and 2 from J, leaving 14 bases between them. The CDR3 protein is CASSLVGQRRNTEAFF. DNA for the CDR3: TGCGCCAGCAGCTTGGTGGGACAACGGCGCAACACTGAAGCTTTCTTT.

This clonotype was found a few times. The chain links TRBV4-3 to TRBJ2-6; maybe TRBD2 (6 bases). The V end lost 3 bases, the J end lost 0 bases, and 12 bases lay between the germline ends. Germline V gene lookup returns CDR1 LGHNA and CDR2 YSLEER. The CDR3 covers 17 residues. The CDR3 DNA reads TGCGCCAGCAGCCATGGGGGGATTAGCTCTGGGGCCAACGTCCTGACTTTC. Translating gives CASSHGGISSGANVLTF.

The gene calls are TRBV9 and TRBJ1-2; 8 bases fit TRBD1. The V segment lost 5 bases and the J segment 4 bases; nucleotides outside the gene matches: 10. This CDR3 contains 15 residues. Germline V CDR1 and CDR2: SGDLS, YYNGEE. CDR3 bases: TGTGCCAGCAGTGGTTCAGGACAGGGTCTCTATGGCTACACCTTC. Translating gives CASSGSGQGLYGYTF.